These 6 T cell receptor beta chains were sequenced from one sample in a study of PD-L1 blockade in urothelial cancer. The method was immunoSEQ multiplex PCR; TCRdb's version includes in-frame clones alone and lacks a portion of them. The sample consists of roughly 87,000 clones, roughly nine tenths of them appearing once. The sequencing used PBMCs, collected around atezolizumab (anti-PD-L1) treatment. The receptors were sampled from a woman in her seventies with urothelial cancer.

This sequence joins TRBV23-1 and TRBJ1-5, with TRBD1 matching over 9 bases. TRBV23-1 has ORF status, its function being uncertain. The J segment lost 3 bases and the V segment lost 2 bases, leaving 5 bases of the junction unmatched. This CDR3 is built from 16 residues. The CDR3 region is CASSQIRDRDNQPQHF. The CDR3 bases are TGCGCCAGCAGTCAAATCAGGGACAGGGACAATCAGCCCCAGCATTTT.

The chain links TRBV18 to TRBJ2-1, with 10 bases lining up with TRBD1. With 2 bases clipped from V and 11 bases from J, the junction kept 3 bases outside the gene matches. Germline assignment: CDR1 KGHSH and CDR2 LQKENI. This CDR3 region has 13 residues. The CDR3 sequence is CASSPGQGEQQFF. The CDR3 DNA reads TGTGCCAGCTCACCAGGACAGGGGGAACAGCAGTTCTTC.

The J gene is TRBJ1-2, the V gene TRBV19, with a possible D match to TRBD1 (6 bases). Trimming removed 8 bases from V and 3 bases from J, with 16 bases in between. Germline-derived CDR1 and CDR2 are LNHDA and SQIVND (reference sequence). The CDR3 runs to 14 residues. The CDR3 DNA follows: TGTGCCAGTGACGATGGACAGCCACACTATGGCTACACCTTC. It is translated as CASDDGQPHYGYTF.

V gene TRBV6-1 combines with J gene TRBJ2-3; TRBD2 is a possible D gene (5 bases). This CDR3 has 11 residues. The germline CDR1 and CDR2 sequences are MNHNS and SASEGT. V lost 6 bases to trimming and J lost 4 bases, with 5 bases between them. In nucleotides, the CDR3 is TGTGCCAGCAGGAGGGCAGATACGCAGTATTTT. Translating gives CASRRADTQYF.

With respect to this clone: The junction differs from germline at one of its ends, possibly a read error. The rearrangement links TRBV6-6 to TRBJ1-4; 8 nucleotides align to TRBD1. This CDR3 has 15 residues. CDR1 and CDR2 from the germline V gene are MNHNY and SVGAGI (reference sequence). CDR3 DNA: TGTGCCAGCAATTACGTATTGGACAGGGCTGAAAAACTGTTTTTT. Its translation: CASNYVLDRAEKLFF.

V and J are TRBV27 and TRBJ2-7, with TRBD2 as a possible D gene (5 bases). Germline V gene sequence: CDR1 MNHEY, CDR2 SMNVEV (reference sequence). V was clipped by 2 bases and J by 3 bases, with 14 bases between them. The CDR3 is made up of 15 amino acids. The CDR3 loop reads CASSLDLRTHYEQYF. CDR3 in DNA: TGTGCCAGCAGTTTAGACCTCCGGACTCACTACGAGCAGTACTTC.